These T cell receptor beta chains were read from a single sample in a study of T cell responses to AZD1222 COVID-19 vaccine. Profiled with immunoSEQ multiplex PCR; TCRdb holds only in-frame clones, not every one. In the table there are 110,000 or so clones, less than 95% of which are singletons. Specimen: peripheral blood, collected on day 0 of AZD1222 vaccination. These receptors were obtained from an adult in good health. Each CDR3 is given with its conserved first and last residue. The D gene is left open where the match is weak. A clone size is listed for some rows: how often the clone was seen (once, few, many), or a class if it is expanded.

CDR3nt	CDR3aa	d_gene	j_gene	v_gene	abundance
TGTGCCAGTACCCTCACGGGGAGTTCGGGTGAGCAGTTCTTC	CASTLTGSSGEQFF	NA	TRBJ2-1	TRBV19	NA
TGTGCCAGCAGTTTGTTGGGGCAGCCCCAGCATTTT	CASSLLGQPQHF	NA	TRBJ1-5	TRBV27	NA
TGTGCCAGCAGTTATTTGAACTATGGCTACACCTTC	CASSYLNYGYTF	NA	TRBJ1-2	TRBV2	NA
TGTGCCATCAGTGAGATATTAGCGGACTACAATGAGCAGTTCTTC	CAISEILADYNEQFF	NA	TRBJ2-1	TRBV10-3	few
TGTGCCATCAGTGAGTTGCCCGAGGAAGAGACCCAGTACTTC	CAISELPEEETQYF	NA	TRBJ2-5	TRBV10-3	NA
TGTGCCAGCTCAGCGGAGCGCTCTGGGGCCAACGTCCTGACTTTC	CASSAERSGANVLTF	NA	TRBJ2-6	TRBV18	NA
TGTGCCAGCAGCTTAGACATTGGACAGATCACAGATACGCAGTATTTT	CASSLDIGQITDTQYF	NA	TRBJ2-3	TRBV11-1	NA
TGTGCCAGCAGTTACGAGGCAGAACAGAGAGCTTTCTTT	CASSYEAEQRAFF	NA	TRBJ1-1	TRBV6-5	NA
TGTGCCAGCAGCGCAGAAGCTAGCGGGAGTTCCTACAATGAGCAGTTCTTC	CASSAEASGSSYNEQFF	TRBD2	TRBJ2-1	TRBV7-3	NA
TGTGCCAGCAGCTTGGGCACGGGGGACTATGGCTACACCTTC	CASSLGTGDYGYTF	NA	TRBJ1-2	TRBV5-5	NA
TGTGCCAGCAGCTTAGTAGCGGGAGGGGGCCAGTGGGCAGATACGCAGTATTTT	CASSLVAGGGQWADTQYF	TRBD2	TRBJ2-3	TRBV7-2	NA
TGTGCCAGCAGCCCCCGGGGAGCGAACACTGAAGCTTTCTTT	CASSPRGANTEAFF	NA	TRBJ1-1	TRBV7-3	NA
TGTGCCAGCAGCCAAGATCTGGTAAATGAGCAGTTCTTC	CASSQDLVNEQFF	NA	TRBJ2-1	TRBV3-1/TRBV3-2	NA
TGTGCCAGCTCACCAGGCCTTAATCAGCCCCAGCATTTT	CASSPGLNQPQHF	NA	TRBJ1-5	TRBV18	NA
TGTGCCAGCAGTTCCCTGGGGCCTGAAGCTTTCTTT	CASSSLGPEAFF	NA	TRBJ1-1	TRBV12-3/TRBV12-4	NA
TGTGCCAGCAGTACCCGACTGAGACCCTTTGGAAACACCATATATTTT	CASSTRLRPFGNTIYF	NA	TRBJ1-3	TRBV2	NA
TGTGCCAGCAGCCAAGATCAAACCGGGGACTATGGCTACACCTTC	CASSQDQTGDYGYTF	NA	TRBJ1-2	TRBV4-2	once